This T cell receptor (beta chain) was sequenced in a study of T cells in narcolepsy. Findings and caveats of the study: Comparing one patient's CSF and blood CD4+ clonotypes highlighted HCRT- and TRIB2-specific autoreactive clonotypes.

Notes on this clone: Its cognate antigen is unknown.

The germline V gene encodes CDR1 DFQATT and CDR2 SNEGSKA (reference sequence). V was cut by 1 base and J by 6 bases, with 1 base left in between. The CDR3 length is 10 residues. Assay used: immunoSEQ multiplex PCR; TCRdb lists only in-frame clones, some missing. In the table there are tens of thousands of clones, about 90% of which are singletons. The clonotype originates from a human donor in good health. Specimen: memory (CD45RA-) CD4+ T cells from blood. This sequence joins TRBV20-1 and TRBJ1-5; no firm D call. As DNA, the CDR3 is TGCAGTGCTAGAGGTCAGCCCCAGCATTTT. It is translated as CSARGQPQHF.